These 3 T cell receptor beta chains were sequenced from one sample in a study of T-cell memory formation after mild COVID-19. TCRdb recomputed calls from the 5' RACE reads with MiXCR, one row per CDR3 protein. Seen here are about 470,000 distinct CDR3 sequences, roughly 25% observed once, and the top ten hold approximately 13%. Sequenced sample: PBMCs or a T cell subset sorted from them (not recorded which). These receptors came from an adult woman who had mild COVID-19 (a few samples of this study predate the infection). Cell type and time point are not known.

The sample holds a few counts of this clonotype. CDR3 sequence (DNA): TGTGCCAGCAGTCTTGGGCTTTCCAATGAGCAGTTCTTC. Translating it yields CASSLGLSNEQFF. The rearrangement links TRBV12-3 or TRBV12-4 to TRBJ2-1; D gene ambiguous. This CDR3 is built from 13 residues. The V gene lost 5 bases and the J gene lost 6 bases, with 11 bases spanning the gap.

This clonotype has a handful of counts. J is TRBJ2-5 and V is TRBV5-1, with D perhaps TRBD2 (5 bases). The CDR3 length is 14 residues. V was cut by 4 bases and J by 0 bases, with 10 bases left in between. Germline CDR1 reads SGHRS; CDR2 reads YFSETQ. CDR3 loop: CASSRSGNQETQYF. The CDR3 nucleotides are TGCGCCAGCAGCCGGTCGGGGAACCAAGAGACCCAGTACTTC.

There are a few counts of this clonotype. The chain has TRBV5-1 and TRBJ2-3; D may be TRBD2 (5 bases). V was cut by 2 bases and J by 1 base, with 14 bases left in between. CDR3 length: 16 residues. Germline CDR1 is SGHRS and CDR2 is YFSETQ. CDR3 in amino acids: CASSFGGPAGTDTQYF. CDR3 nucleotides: TGCGCCAGCAGCTTTGGCGGGCCTGCGGGCACAGATACGCAGTATTTT.